This TCR beta chain was identified in a study of T cells in localized non-small cell lung cancer. Germline-derived CDR1 and CDR2 are SGDLS and YYNGEE. V was clipped by 3 bases and J by 1 base; unmatched bases: 6. There are 16 residues in the CDR3. The table came from immunoSEQ multiplex PCR; TCRdb's copy has only in-frame clones and leaves some out. This sample has about 48,000 clones; approximately 80% occur once, and the top ten carry about a sixth. Sequenced here: peripheral blood, sampled before any cancer treatment. J is TRBJ2-2 and V is TRBV9, with 7 bases fitting TRBD2. The receptor's source is a man between 35 and 75 years old with stage I squamous cell lung carcinoma. CDR3 region: CASSGFGGKNTGELFF. The CDR3 DNA reads as TGTGCCAGCAGCGGGTTCGGGGGGAAGAACACCGGGGAGCTGTTTTTT.